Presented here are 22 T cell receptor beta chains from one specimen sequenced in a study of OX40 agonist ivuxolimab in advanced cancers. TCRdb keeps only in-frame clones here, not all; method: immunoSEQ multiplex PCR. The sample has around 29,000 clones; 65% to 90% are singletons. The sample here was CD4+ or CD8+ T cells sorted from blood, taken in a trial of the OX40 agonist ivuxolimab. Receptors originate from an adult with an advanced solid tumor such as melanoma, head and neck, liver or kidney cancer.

CDR3: CASSPQQGGTEAFF. CDR3 DNA sequence: TGTGCCAGCAGCCCCCAACAGGGTGGGACTGAAGCTTTCTTT. The chain uses TRBV9 and TRBJ1-1, with a tentative D call TRBD1 (6 bases). The CDR3 has 14 amino acids. V shed 4 bases and J shed 5 bases, with 15 bases lying between them. Germline loops: CDR1 SGDLS, CDR2 YYNGEE.

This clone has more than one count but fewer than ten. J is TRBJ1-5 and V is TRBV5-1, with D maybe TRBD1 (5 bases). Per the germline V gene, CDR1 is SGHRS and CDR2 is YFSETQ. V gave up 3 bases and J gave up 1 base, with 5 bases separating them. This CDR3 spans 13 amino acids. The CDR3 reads CASSWDSNQPQHF. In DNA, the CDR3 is TGCGCCAGCAGCTGGGACAGCAATCAGCCCCAGCATTTT.

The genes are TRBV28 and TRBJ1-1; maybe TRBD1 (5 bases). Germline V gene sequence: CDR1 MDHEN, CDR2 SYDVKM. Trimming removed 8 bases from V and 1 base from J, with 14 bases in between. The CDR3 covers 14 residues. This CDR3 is CASGWRGPNTEAFF. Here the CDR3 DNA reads TGTGCCAGCGGCTGGAGGGGACCGAACACTGAAGCTTTCTTT.

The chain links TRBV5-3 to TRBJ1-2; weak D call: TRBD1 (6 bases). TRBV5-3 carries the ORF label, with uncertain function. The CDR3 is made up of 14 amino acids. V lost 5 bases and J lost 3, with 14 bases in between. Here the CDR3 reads CARSLGRGYYGYTF. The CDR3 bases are TGTGCCAGAAGTCTGGGGAGGGGGTACTATGGCTACACCTTC.

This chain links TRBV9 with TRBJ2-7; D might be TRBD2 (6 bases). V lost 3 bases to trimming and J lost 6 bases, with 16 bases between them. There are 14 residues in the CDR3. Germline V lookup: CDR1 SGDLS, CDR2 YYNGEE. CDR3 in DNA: TGTGCCAGCAGCGAAGGCCTCGGGGGTGGCGAGCAGTACTTC. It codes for CASSEGLGGGEQYF.

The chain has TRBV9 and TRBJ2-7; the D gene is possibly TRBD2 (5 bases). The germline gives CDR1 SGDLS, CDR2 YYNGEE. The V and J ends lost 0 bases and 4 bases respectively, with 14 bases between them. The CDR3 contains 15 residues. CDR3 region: CASSVAGGASYEQYF. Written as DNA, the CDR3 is TGTGCCAGCAGCGTAGCTGGAGGAGCTTCGTACGAGCAGTACTTC.

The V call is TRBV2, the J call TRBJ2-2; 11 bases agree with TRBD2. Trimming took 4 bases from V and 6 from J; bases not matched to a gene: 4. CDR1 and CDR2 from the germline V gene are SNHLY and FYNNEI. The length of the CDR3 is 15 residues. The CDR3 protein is CASSAGSGGAGELFF. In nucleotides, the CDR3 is TGTGCCAGCAGTGCGGGTAGCGGGGGGGCCGGGGAGCTGTTTTTT. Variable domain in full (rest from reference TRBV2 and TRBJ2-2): EPEVTQTPSHQVTQMGQEVILRCVPISNHLYFYWYRQILGQKVEFLVSFYNNEISEKSEIFDDQFSVERPDGSNFTLKIRSTKLEDSAMYFCASSAGSGGAGELFFGEGSRLTVL.

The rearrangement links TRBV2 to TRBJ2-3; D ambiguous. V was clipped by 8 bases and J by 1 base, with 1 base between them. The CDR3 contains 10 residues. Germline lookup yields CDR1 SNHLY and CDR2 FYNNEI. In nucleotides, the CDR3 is TGTGCCAGCGGCACAGATACGCAGTATTTT. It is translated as CASGTDTQYF.

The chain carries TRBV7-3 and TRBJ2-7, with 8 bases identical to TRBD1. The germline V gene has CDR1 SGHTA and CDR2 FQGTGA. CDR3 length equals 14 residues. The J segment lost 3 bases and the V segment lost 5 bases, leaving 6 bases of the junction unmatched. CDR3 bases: TGTGCCAGCAGCGTTTCAGGGGGCGTCTACGAGCAGTACTTC. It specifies CASSVSGGVYEQYF.

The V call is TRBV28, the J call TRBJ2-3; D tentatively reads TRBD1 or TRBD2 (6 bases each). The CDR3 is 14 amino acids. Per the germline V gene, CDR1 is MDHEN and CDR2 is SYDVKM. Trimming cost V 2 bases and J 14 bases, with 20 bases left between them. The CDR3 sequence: CASSLLVTRGEAYF. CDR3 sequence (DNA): TGTGCCAGCAGTTTACTCGTGACTAGGGGGGAGGCGTATTTT. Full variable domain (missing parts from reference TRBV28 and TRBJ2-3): DVKVTQSSRYLVKRTGEKVFLECVQDMDHENMFWYRQDPGLGLRLIYFSYDVKMKEKGDIPEGYSVSREKKERFSLILESASTNQTSMYLCASSLLVTRGEAYFGPGTRLTVL.

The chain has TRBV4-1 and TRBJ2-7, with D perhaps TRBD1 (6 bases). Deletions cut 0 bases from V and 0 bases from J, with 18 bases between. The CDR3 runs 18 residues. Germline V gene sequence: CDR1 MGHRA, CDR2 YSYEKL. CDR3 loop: CASSQDLRGQYSSYEQYF. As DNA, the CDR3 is TGCGCCAGCAGCCAAGATTTGCGAGGACAGTATAGCTCCTACGAGCAGTACTTC.

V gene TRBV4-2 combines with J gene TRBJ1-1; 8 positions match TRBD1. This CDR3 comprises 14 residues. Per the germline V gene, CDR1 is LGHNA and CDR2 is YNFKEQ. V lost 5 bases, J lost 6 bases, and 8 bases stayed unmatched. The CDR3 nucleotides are TGTGCCAGCAGCTTGGACAGGGAAGACCCTGAAGCTTTCTTT. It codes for CASSLDREDPEAFF.

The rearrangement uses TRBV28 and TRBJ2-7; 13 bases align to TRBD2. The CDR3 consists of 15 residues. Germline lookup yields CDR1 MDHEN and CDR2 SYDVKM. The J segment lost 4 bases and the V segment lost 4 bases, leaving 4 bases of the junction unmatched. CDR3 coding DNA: TGTGCCAGCAGTTCACTAGCGGGGGGGCGGTACGAGCAGTACTTC. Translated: CASSSLAGGRYEQYF.

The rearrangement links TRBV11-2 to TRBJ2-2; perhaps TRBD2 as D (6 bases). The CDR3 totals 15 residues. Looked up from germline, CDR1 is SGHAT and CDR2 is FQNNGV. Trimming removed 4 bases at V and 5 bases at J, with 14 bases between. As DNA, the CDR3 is TGTGCCAGCAGCTCAATACGGGGGAGGACCGGGGAGCTGTTTTTT. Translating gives CASSSIRGRTGELFF.

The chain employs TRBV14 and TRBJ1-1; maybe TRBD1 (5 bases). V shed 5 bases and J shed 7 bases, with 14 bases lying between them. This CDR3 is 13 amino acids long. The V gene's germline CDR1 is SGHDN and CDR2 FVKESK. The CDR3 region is CASSSGYFYEAFF. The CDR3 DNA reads TGTGCCAGCAGCTCAGGGTACTTCTATGAAGCTTTCTTT.

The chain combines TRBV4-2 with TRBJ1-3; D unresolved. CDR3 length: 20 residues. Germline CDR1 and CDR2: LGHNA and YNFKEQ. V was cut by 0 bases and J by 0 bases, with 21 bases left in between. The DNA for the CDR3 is TGTGCCAGCAGCCAAGATTTTCTGACTCACTACGAGGGCTCTGGAAACACCATATATTTT. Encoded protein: CASSQDFLTHYEGSGNTIYF.

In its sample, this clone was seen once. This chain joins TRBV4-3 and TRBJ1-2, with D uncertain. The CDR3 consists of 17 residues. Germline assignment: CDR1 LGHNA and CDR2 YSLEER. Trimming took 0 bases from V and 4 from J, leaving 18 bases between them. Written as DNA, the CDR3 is TGCGCCAGCAGCCAAGAGGGGTTGCGGTCCCGCGGCTATGGCTACACCTTC. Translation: CASSQEGLRSRGYGYTF.

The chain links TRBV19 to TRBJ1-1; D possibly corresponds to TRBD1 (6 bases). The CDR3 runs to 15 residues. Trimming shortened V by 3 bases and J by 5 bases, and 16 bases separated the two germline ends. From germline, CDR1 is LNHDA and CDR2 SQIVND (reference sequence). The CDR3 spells CASSIPRGLGTEAFF. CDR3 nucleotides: TGTGCCAGTAGTATCCCCCGGGGGCTCGGGACTGAAGCTTTCTTT.

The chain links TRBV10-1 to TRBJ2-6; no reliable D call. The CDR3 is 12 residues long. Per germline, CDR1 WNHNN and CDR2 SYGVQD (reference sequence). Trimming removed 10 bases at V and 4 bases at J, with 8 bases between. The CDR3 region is CANSEGANVLTF. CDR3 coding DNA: TGCGCCAACTCGGAGGGGGCCAACGTCCTGACTTTC.

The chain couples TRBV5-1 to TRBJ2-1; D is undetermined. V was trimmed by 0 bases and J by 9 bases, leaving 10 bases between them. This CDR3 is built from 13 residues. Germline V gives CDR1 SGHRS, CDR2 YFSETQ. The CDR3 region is CASSLASAFEQFF. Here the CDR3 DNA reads TGCGCCAGCAGCTTGGCCTCGGCGTTTGAGCAGTTCTTC.

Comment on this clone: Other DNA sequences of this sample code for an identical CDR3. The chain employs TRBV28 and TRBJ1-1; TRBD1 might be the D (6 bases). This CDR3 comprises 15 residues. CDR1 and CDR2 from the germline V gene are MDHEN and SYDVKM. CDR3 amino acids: CALTAGGLGGSEAFF. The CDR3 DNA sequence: TGTGCTCTCACCGCGGGGGGGCTAGGAGGTAGTGAAGCTTTCTTT.

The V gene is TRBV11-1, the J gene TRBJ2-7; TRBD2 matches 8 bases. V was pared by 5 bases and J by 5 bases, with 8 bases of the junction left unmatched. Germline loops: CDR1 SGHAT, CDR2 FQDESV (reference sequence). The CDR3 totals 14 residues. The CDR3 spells CASSPRTSHDEQYF. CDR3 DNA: TGTGCCAGCAGCCCGAGGACTAGCCACGACGAGCAGTACTTC.